The subject of this entry is one T cell receptor (beta chain). The antigen it recognizes is unknown. Within one base of it there is no much larger clone, and no base qualities were kept. The sample belongs to a study of blood T cell repertoires in COVID-19 (dated by TCRdb to the early 2020s). About the study as a whole: Collaborator samples came from the United States, Italy and Spain and covered acute and convalescent phases of COVID-19. Where available, HLA class I and class II types were taken from metadata supplied by the sample provider and were not determined by assay-based typing. The prospective study material was composed of cDNA or gDNA derived from T cells, B-cell-depleted T cells, or PBMCs. The repertoires were released in a freely available public database meant as a resource for research on the immune response to SARS-CoV-2. Samples were obtained from the ongoing ImmuneRACE study (first 160 participants) and from approximately 1,200 subjects provided by 6 global collaborators. Sample metadata almost always included a de-identified subject ID, COVID-19 status, age in years and sex. Deeply sampled blood TCRbeta repertoires from subjects exposed to, actively infected with, or recovered from COVID-19 were included in the dataset.

General study outcomes and caveats: The amount of clinical and demographic metadata varied by source and participant and was provided uncurated.

TCRbeta CDR3 regions were amplified from genomic DNA using the immunoSEQ Assay, a bias-controlled multiplex PCR. The study's own analysis went as follows. The number of nucleated cells in each sample was estimated from the amplification of reference gene primers within the assay. To quantify the absolute abundance of each unique TCRbeta CDR3 rearrangement, sequence reads were collapsed and filtered. For each sample, productive Simpson clonality was calculated by taking the square root of Simpson's diversity index across productive rearrangements. TCRdb holds this immuneACCESS table with in-frame rearrangements only. Some clones are missing; in checked studies, unresolved V genes explain under half, and the rest has no known cause. Clone size and the V and J calls come from that table; the DNA yielded D and trimming. For this sample the table gives fewer than 250,000 clones, of which about 86% were detected only once. The ten largest make up 3% to 4% of the sample.

Enrolling through a virtual design, the prospective study's participants ranged in age from roughly 18 to 89 years and lived across roughly 23 United States geographic areas. To assign participants to cohorts, the prospective study relied on clinical history that participants themselves reported in a screening survey and a study questionnaire. In the prospective study, mobile phlebotomists collected whole blood, serum and a nasopharyngeal or oropharyngeal swab from each participant. Prospective study participants could optionally give additional blood draws and questionnaires over an approximately two-month period. Blood samples from the prospective study were shipped frozen or at room temperature prior to DNA extraction. The CDR3 runs 14 residues from the cysteine to the phenylalanine. Of all the DNA, just the CDR3 is kept, 42 bases in frame from base 1. Trimming removed 2 bases from V and 0 bases from J, leaving 6 bases between the germline ends. The germline V gene encodes CDR1 SEHNR and CDR2 FQNEAQ (reference sequence).

The material sequenced was PBMCs or T cells enriched from blood (not recorded which). The TCR originated in a woman aged 40-49 years with acute COVID-19. The sequence joins TRBV7-9 to TRBJ2-3; the D segment could be TRBD1, given 6 matching bases. The sequenced DNA: TGTGCCAGCAGCTTACAGGGGAGCACAGATACGCAGTATTTT. Its protein product is CASSLQGSTDTQYF.